This entry describes one T cell receptor (beta chain). Trimming removed 4 bases at V and 2 bases at J, with 15 bases between. This CDR3 region has 16 residues. Germline CDR1 SGHVS, CDR2 FQNEAQ. Sequenced by immunoSEQ multiplex PCR; TCRdb stores in-frame clones only, minus some. The sample gives about 200,000 clones, approximately 84% of which show up once; 4% to 4.5% is in the top ten. This sample is part of a study of blood T cell repertoires in COVID-19. What was sequenced was peripheral blood. This clonotype was obtained from a man aged 50 to 60 with acute or convalescent COVID-19. The genes are TRBV7-8 and TRBJ1-5; possibly TRBD1 for D (6 bases). Here the CDR3 reads CASSWESGGRNQPQHF. The DNA of the CDR3 is TGTGCCAGCAGCTGGGAGTCGGGGGGCCGCAATCAGCCCCAGCATTTT.